This T cell receptor (beta chain) was identified in a study of shared clonotypes between healthy human individuals (dated by TCRdb to 2020 to 2022). Study-wide context: Three men and two women, aged 18 to 49 years, made up the cohort. To increase sequencing depth and limit assay-specific biases, TCR repertoire library preparation and sequencing were carried out by different laboratories using diverse techniques. To estimate repertoire size and how much clonotype sharing occurs between individuals, the study deeply sequenced the blood TCR repertoires of several healthy adults. Per donor, leukapheresis produced somewhere between about 0.94 and 9 billion PBMCs. For each donor, three plates each were used for CD4 naive and CD4 memory, two plates were used for CD8 naive, and one plate was used for CD8 memory.

Using the deep immunoSEQ assay, multiplex PCR amplified TCR CDR3 regions from genomic DNA. Genomic DNA extracted from each cell subset was distributed evenly over all wells of several immunoSEQ 96-well plates, and each plate served as one replicate. For sorted subsets, 150 to 250 ng of genomic DNA, equivalent to some 33,000 T cell genomes, went into each replicate PCR. Purified libraries were quantified with a Qubit 3.0 fluorometer, sized on a Bioanalyzer 2100, and re-quantified with the KAPA Library Quantification kit. Every immunoSEQ 96-well plate was sequenced on a separate single-read 150-cycle Illumina NextSeq 550 flow cell. The authors' pipeline ran thus. Because only junctional sequences without quality scores were contained in the immunoSEQ output, filtering matching that applied to full-length reads could not be performed. Sequences were annotated with PyIR, a Python wrapper for IgBLAST v1.9, and V/J genes and CDR3 were assigned using IMGT germline references. Reads with weak V/J assignments (E-value above 1e-6), missing CDR3, stop codons, out-of-frame junctions, or ambiguous translated residues were removed. V3J clonotypes were defined as sequences sharing an identical inferred V gene, J gene, and CDR3 amino acid sequence. To compute the percentage overlap between repertoires, the number of shared unique clonotypes was divided by the size of the smaller repertoire. Three approaches were used to assess repertoire richness: RTK rarefaction, the Chao1 estimator, and Recon v2.1 estimates of unobserved clonotypes. For all TCRbeta clonotypes obtained by the gDNA method from several donors, generation probabilities were computed with OLGA. TCRdb retrieved this table from immuneACCESS and kept in-frame rearrangements only. Not all clones are present; in checked studies, unresolved V genes account for under half, and no reason is known for the remainder. The DNA was the basis for D and trimming; V, J and clone size are from that table. This sample lists about a million clones; roughly 80% were detected once. Of the sample, about 0.94% falls within the top ten clones.

From its cysteine to its phenylalanine, the CDR3 spans 14 amino acids. Left in the record is the CDR3 DNA by itself, 42 bases read in frame from the first base. The germline V gene (reference sequence) specifies WNHNN as CDR1 and SYGVQD as CDR2. The V and J ends are trimmed by 7 bases and 0 bases, leaving 9 bases between them. What the study reported, not specific to this receptor: Sampling was restricted to blood, and TCR repertoires in tissue are likely to differ from TCR repertoires in blood. Incomplete sequencing was indicated by rarefaction of sorted-subset datasets, despite the large sequencing depth. The small number of donors limited the genetic and exposure-history diversity represented. Pairwise subsampling indicated that sequencing depth was expected to affect the degree of clonotype sharing among donors. Compared with non-shared clonotypes, the clonotypes found in all four sorted-subset donors had higher generation probabilities. Larger estimated clonotype richness was generally found for naive subsets than for memory subsets. Sharing across a handful of donors was observed for approximately 4.6% of naive CD4, under 4% of naive CD8, about 2.5% of memory CD4, and approximately 0.41% of memory CD8 clonotypes.

The donors were healthy, HIV-negative adults with no recently reported acute infections or vaccinations. Every donor was a Caucasian adult residing in Nashville, Tennessee, USA. CD4+ T cells were enriched by magnetic negative selection, after which naive cells were positively selected on CD45RA and the negative fraction was taken as the memory subset. After blood collection by leukapheresis, PBMCs were isolated using Ficoll-Histopaque density gradient centrifugation and then cryopreserved in the vapor phase of liquid nitrogen. Analytical flow cytometry was used to check the purity and quantity of each magnetically sorted T cell population. From each sorted fraction, genomic DNA was isolated and quantified by UV absorbance on a Nanodrop 2000c. Comment on this clone: The clone's antigen remains unknown. Base qualities are missing; no much larger clone stands one base away.

The sequenced sample was memory CD4+ T cells from PBMCs. The cell subset or site label for this specimen denotes: CD45RA-negative fraction. This receptor chain uses TRBV10-1 and TRBJ2-2; confidence is insufficient to name the D gene. The source of this sequence is a man younger than 35 in good health. Some clones in this sample may be carry-over from other donors' samples. The CDR3 in this case is CASTRIPNTGELFF. In nucleotide form, the sequence is TGCGCCAGCACCCGTATTCCGAACACCGGGGAGCTGTTTTTT.